The present T cell receptor beta chain was sequenced within a study of response to subunit inactivated influenza vaccine. V was shortened by 6 bases and J by 3 bases, with 6 bases between the two germline ends. Germline V lookup: CDR1 DFQATT, CDR2 SNEGSKA (reference sequence). This CDR3 is 10 amino acids long. This clonotype was seen a handful of times. TCRdb fed the RT-PCR reads into MiXCR, producing one record per CDR3 protein. The repertoire holds almost 600,000 distinct CDR3 sequences, with 14% as singletons. The sequences come from PBMCs from blood, collected roughly 13 days after vaccination. The chain couples TRBV20-1 to TRBJ2-7, with unresolved D. The receptor comes from a man in his fifties or sixties who received an inactivated influenza vaccine. CDR3 in amino acids: CSATNYEQYF. The CDR3 nucleotides read TGCAGTGCCACGAACTACGAGCAGTACTTC.